This T cell receptor (beta chain) emerged from a study of T cells in Graves' hyperthyroidism and ophthalmopathy. Amplification of TCR beta CDR3 regions used RNA as the template. In the first-round RT-PCR of the TCR CDR3, the HTBI primer set was used. TCRdb re-analysed the multiplex PCR reads in MiXCR, keeping a single row per CDR3 protein. The top ten clones hold 7% to 9% of a sample with 250,000 to 300,000 distinct CDR3 sequences, roughly 13% of them seen once. General observations from the study: Most expanded thyroid clonotypes above 0.001 also appeared in blood. Model predictions of ophthalmopathy came a median approximately 6 months before onset.

This clonotype has a count of ten or more. Its cognate antigen is unknown. Germline V gene data show CDR1 as SEHNR and CDR2 as FQNEAQ (reference sequence). V shed 4 bases and J shed 8 bases, with 14 bases lying between them. The CDR3 runs to 13 residues. The specimen was blood. The chain carries TRBV7-9 and TRBJ1-1, with D hard to call. This clonotype was obtained from a woman in her forties with Graves' hyperthyroidism. The CDR3 sequence is CASSSVWGPEAFF. The CDR3 DNA is TGTGCCAGCAGCTCCGTCTGGGGTCCCGAAGCTTTCTTT.